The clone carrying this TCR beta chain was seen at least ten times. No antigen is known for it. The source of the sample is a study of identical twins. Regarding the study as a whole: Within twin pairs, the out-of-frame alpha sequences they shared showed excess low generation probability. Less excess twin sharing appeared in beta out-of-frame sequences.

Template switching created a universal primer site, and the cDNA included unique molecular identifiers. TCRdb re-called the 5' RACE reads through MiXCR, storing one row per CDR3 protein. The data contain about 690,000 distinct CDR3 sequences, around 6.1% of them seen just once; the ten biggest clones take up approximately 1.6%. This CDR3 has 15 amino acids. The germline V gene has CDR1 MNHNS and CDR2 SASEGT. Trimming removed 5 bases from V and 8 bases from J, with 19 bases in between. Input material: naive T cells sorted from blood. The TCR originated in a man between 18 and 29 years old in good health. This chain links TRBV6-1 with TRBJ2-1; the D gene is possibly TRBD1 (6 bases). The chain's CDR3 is CASSMDRGTFDEQFF. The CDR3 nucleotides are TGTGCCAGCAGTATGGACAGAGGAACTTTCGATGAGCAGTTCTTC.